The present T cell receptor (beta chain) was sequenced within a study of beta chain features in type 1 diabetes. Study context: Healthy donors and patients showed comparable age, gender and cell yields. Nearly 110,000,000 sorted cells were examined across all samples.

The J segment lost 7 bases and the V segment lost 0 bases, leaving 10 bases of the junction unmatched. Germline V gene sequence: CDR1 MDHEN, CDR2 SYDVKM. CDR3 length: 16 amino acids. Isolated RNA was reverse transcribed in full, so expressed TCRB transcripts were sequenced. Deep immunoSEQ sequencing covered naive, central memory and regulatory T cell samples. Libraries were prepared by immunoSEQ multiplex PCR; TCRdb keeps only in-frame clonotypes and omits some of them. The sample has about 370,000 clones, 9.6% seen once. General study points: Shortening of TCRB CDR3s, moderate but significant, appeared in all four CD4+ subsets of Type 1 diabetes patients. VDJ junctions in type 1 diabetes patients carried more deletions and fewer insertions.

The table lists this clone with a few counts. Its antigen is not known. The TCR was taken from a man aged 25 to 45 with type 1 diabetes. The chain couples TRBV28 to TRBJ2-7; TRBD2 matches 9 bases. Sequencing was carried out using central memory CD4+ T cells from blood. The CDR3 DNA is TGTGCCAGCAGTTTATGGACTAGCGGCGGTAAACGGGAGCAGTACTTC. Its translation is CASSLWTSGGKREQYF.